This is a list of T cell receptor beta chains from one sample in a study of T-cell reconstitution after alpha-beta-depleted transplantation in children. A single record per CDR3 protein comes from TCRdb applying MiXCR to the PCR reads. The sample shows over 450,000 distinct CDR3 sequences, more than 9% of them seen only once. The sequencing here drew on PBMCs, taken before TCRalphabeta/CD19-depleted stem cell transplant. The receptors stem from a child aged 2 to 10 with inherited bone marrow failure, due to receive a stem cell transplant. Each CDR3 is given with its conserved first and last residue.

TRBJ1-5,TRBV20-1,CSPRQGANQPQHF
TRBJ2-5,TRBV10-3,CAISGVAGNQETQYF
TRBJ2-5,TRBV29-1,CSVEEPTAQETQYF
TRBJ2-7,TRBV6-5,CASSSYTGKSYEQYF
TRBJ2-1,TRBV5-8,CASSQLAGGPNEQFF
TRBJ2-1,TRBV11-2,CASSPTPTSPNNEQFF
TRBJ2-6,TRBV7-9,CASSARVGETSPGANVLTF
TRBJ1-2,TRBV18,CASSPVDRVTVYTF
TRBJ2-3,TRBV5-4,CASSFWESPDTQYF
TRBJ1-2,TRBV29-1,CSVNYGYTF
TRBJ2-7,TRBV19,CASSMALARTYEQYF
TRBJ2-7,TRBV4-3,CASSQEPLSYEQYF
TRBJ2-2,TRBV4-3,CARGGRENTGELFF
TRBJ2-1,TRBV7-2,CASSLGPGGNEQFF
TRBJ1-2,TRBV12-3/TRBV12-4,CASSPGIYGYTF
TRBJ2-1,TRBV24-1,CATSDLGGRSNEQFF
TRBJ2-2,TRBV11-2,CASSLGGDVEEAGELFF
TRBJ2-3,TRBV29-1,CSVDQPAQYF
TRBJ1-1,TRBV27,CASSTTGGGTEAFF
TRBJ2-3,TRBV4-3,CASSQGTGWDGNTQYF
TRBJ1-4,TRBV5-6,CASSPWTRGGGEKLFF
TRBJ2-1,TRBV5-1,CASRSGTSWHEQFF
TRBJ2-7,TRBV6-2/TRBV6-3,CASRSPSTAEQYF
TRBJ2-1,TRBV19,CASSATSGHYNEQFF
TRBJ1-1,TRBV30,CAWSATMNTEAFF
TRBJ2-7,TRBV5-1,CASSQLTDYEQYF
TRBJ2-7,TRBV19,CASSIQGHYEQYF
TRBJ2-3,TRBV5-4,CASSPSNLAAQDF
TRBJ2-1,TRBV18,CASSLVTDRPSYNEQFF
TRBJ2-3,TRBV6-6,CASSPPTYTQYF
TRBJ2-3,TRBV29-1,CSVEGPWSGSTDTQYF
TRBJ1-2,TRBV9,CASSVRTGGGYGYTF
TRBJ2-4,TRBV29-1,CSVNGGQGKNIQYF
TRBJ2-1,TRBV4-3,CASSQDREREGLGNEQFF
TRBJ2-7,TRBV7-9,CASSSARVRGLAGEGGDEQYF
TRBJ2-3,TRBV5-1,CASPRDTQYF
TRBJ2-7,TRBV27,CASSLRTGLAGTYEQYF
TRBJ1-5,TRBV19,CASSIRGVAQPQHF
TRBJ1-5,TRBV4-3,CASSQGGGDQPQHF
TRBJ2-3,TRBV12-3/TRBV12-4,CASSPSYLADTQYF
TRBJ1-6,TRBV7-2,CASSRTVNSPLHF
TRBJ2-5,TRBV7-6,CASSYPWQYEETQYF
TRBJ2-7,TRBV27,CASSTHGTSYEQYF
TRBJ2-7,TRBV29-1,CSVEYLGSAEQYF
TRBJ2-7,TRBV4-1,CASSQEVVLYEQYF